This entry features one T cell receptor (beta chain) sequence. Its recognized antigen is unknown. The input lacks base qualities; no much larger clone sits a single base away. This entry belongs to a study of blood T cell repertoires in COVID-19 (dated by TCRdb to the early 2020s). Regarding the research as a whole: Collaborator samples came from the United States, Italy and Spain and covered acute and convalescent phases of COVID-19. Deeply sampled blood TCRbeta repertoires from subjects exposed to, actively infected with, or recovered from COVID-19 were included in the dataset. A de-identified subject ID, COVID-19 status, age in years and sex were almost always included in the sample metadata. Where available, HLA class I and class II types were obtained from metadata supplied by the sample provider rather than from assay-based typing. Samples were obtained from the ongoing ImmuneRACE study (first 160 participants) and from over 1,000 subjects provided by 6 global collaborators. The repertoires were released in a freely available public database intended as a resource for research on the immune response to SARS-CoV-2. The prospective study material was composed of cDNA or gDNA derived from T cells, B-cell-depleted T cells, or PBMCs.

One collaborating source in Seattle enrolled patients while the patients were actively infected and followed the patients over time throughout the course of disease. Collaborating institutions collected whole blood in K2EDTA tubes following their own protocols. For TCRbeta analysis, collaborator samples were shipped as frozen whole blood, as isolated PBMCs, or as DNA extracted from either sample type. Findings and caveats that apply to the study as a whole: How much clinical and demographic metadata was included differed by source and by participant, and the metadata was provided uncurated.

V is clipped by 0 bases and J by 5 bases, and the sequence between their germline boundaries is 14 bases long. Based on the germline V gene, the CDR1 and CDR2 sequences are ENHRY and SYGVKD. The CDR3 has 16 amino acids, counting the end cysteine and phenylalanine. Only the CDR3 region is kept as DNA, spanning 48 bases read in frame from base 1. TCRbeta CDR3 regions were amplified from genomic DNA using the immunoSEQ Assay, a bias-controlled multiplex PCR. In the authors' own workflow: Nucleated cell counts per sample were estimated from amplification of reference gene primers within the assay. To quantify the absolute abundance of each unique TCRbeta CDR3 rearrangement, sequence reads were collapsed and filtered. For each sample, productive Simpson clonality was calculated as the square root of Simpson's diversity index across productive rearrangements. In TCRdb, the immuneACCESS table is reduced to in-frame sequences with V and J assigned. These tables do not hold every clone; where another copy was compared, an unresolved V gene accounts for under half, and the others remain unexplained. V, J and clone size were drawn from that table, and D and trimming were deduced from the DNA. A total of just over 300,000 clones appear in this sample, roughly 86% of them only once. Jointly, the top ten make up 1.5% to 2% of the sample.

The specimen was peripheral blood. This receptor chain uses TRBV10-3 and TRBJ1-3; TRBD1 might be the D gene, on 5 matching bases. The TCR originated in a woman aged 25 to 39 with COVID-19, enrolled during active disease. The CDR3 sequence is CAISESISDIRNTIYF. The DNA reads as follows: TGTGCCATCAGTGAGTCTATCTCGGACATTCGAAACACCATATATTTT.